This TCR beta chain came from a study of blood T cell repertoires in COVID-19. Methods used by the authors: How many nucleated cells were present was estimated from reference gene primer amplification. Using immunoSEQ multiplex PCR, the repertoire was profiled, and TCRdb retains in-frame clones only, with some absent. V and J calls and clone size follow that table, whereas D and trimming were derived from the DNA. The sample lists 300,000 to 450,000 clones, 87% occurring once. Individuals drawn from 24 US areas were roughly 18 to 89 years old. Researchers sorted participants into cohorts using their self-reported clinical history. With 8 bases clipped from V and 5 bases from J, the junction kept 13 bases outside the gene matches. This CDR3 spans 15 amino acids. CDR1 is SNHLY and CDR2 is FYNNEI in the germline V gene.

This sequence originates from a young man who had recovered from COVID-19. The V call is TRBV2, the J call TRBJ2-3; 7 nucleotides line up with TRBD2. Sequenced: PBMCs or T cells enriched from blood (not recorded which). CDR3 sequence reads: CASPGRAGYKDTQYF. The CDR3 region has the DNA TGTGCCAGCCCGGGCCGAGCGGGGTATAAAGATACGCAGTATTTT.